This TCR beta chain appears in the sequencing data of a study of CD8 T cells in Susac syndrome. The CDR3 covers 15 residues. Germline values: CDR1 LNHDA, CDR2 SQIVND (reference sequence). V was trimmed by 5 bases and J by 1 base, leaving 14 bases between them. TEMRA cells were FACS-enriched and CD8+ and CD4+ T cells negatively isolated. About 0.45 to 1 ug RNA was reverse transcribed with random hexamers. TCRdb called the immunoSEQ multiplex PCR reads again in MiXCR, with one record for every CDR3 protein. The sample gives 150,000 to 190,000 distinct CDR3 sequences, around 95% of which show up once; 0.14% to 0.15% is in the top ten.

V usage is TRBV19 and J usage is TRBJ1-1; D is unclear. The origin of this receptor is a human donor with multiple sclerosis. Specimen: CD8+ T cells from PBMCs. The CDR3 loop is CASSPHLGGNTEAFF. Written as DNA, the CDR3 is TGTGCCAGTAGTCCCCATCTCGGCGGGAACACTGAAGCTTTCTTT.